This T cell receptor (beta chain) was sequenced for a study of blood T cell repertoires in COVID-19. Original handling: Quantification of nucleated cells was approximated via reference gene primer amplification. Profiling relied on immunoSEQ multiplex PCR, and the TCRdb table lists in-frame clones only, not all of them. V and J calls and clone size follow that table, whereas D and trimming were derived from the DNA. Of a few hundred thousand clones listed, approximately 85% are singletons. Trimming cost V 2 bases and J 0 bases, with 8 bases left between them. CDR1 and CDR2 (germline): SQVTM, ANQGSEA. The CDR3 length is 14 residues.

Sequenced material: peripheral blood. The source of this sequence is a man older than 75 with acute or convalescent COVID-19. The chain is built from TRBV29-1 and TRBJ2-1; tentatively, D is TRBD2 (6 bases). The CDR3: CSVEIGSSYNEQFF. The CDR3 DNA sequence: TGCAGCGTTGAAATCGGGAGCTCCTACAATGAGCAGTTCTTC.